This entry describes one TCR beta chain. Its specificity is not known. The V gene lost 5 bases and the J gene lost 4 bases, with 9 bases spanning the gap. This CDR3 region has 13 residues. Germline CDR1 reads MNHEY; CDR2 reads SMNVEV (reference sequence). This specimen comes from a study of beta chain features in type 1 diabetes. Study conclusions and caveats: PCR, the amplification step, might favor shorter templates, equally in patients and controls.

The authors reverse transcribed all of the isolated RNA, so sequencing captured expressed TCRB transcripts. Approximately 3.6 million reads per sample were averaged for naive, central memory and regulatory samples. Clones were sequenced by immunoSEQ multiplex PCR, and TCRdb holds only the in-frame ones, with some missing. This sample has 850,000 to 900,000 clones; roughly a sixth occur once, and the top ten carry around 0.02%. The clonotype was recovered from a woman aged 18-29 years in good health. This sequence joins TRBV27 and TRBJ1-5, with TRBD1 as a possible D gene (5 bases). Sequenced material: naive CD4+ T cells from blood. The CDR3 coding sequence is TGTGCCAGCAGTGGTCAGGGAAATCAGCCCCAGCATTTT. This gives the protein CASSGQGNQPQHF.